Below are 28 T cell receptor beta chains sequenced from a single sample in a study of T cell changes during pregnancy in multiple sclerosis. Clones were read by immunoSEQ multiplex PCR, and TCRdb kept only the in-frame ones, dropping some. The table records fewer than 65,000 clones, approximately 91% of them present only once. The material was CD4+ T cells from peripheral blood mononuclear cells, obtained in the first trimester of pregnancy. Receptor source: a female donor with multiple sclerosis, enrolled in a pregnancy study.

The chain links TRBV21-1 to TRBJ2-1; the D call in the table, TRBD1, was not verified against the DNA. TRBV21-1 is listed as a pseudogene. This CDR3 spans 15 amino acids. Here the CDR3 reads CASSKAGRGYNEQFF. The CDR3 DNA reads as TGTGCCAGCAGCAAAGCGGGAAGGGGATACAATGAGCAGTTCTTC.

The gene calls are TRBV7-2 and TRBJ1-1; D might be TRBD1 (5 bases). The V gene lost 0 bases and the J gene lost 4 bases, with 9 bases spanning the gap. CDR3 length: 14 amino acids. From germline, CDR1 is SGHTA and CDR2 FQGNSA. CDR3 loop: CASSLAGAVTEAFF. The CDR3 DNA is TGTGCCAGCAGCTTAGCAGGGGCGGTCACTGAAGCTTTCTTT.

This clone was counted only a few times. The V gene is TRBV7-7, the J gene TRBJ2-7; D is uncertain. V was shortened by 3 bases and J by 5 bases, with 14 bases between the two germline ends. The germline CDR1 and CDR2 sequences are SSHAT and FNYEAQ (reference sequence). This CDR3 comprises 14 residues. The CDR3 loop is CASSFGPDTDEQYF. DNA of the CDR3: TGTGCCAGCAGCTTCGGTCCTGACACGGACGAGCAGTACTTC.

This rearrangement joins TRBV19 to TRBJ2-7; the D gene is possibly TRBD1 (6 bases). V lost 8 bases to trimming and J lost 7 bases, with 12 bases between them. There are 11 residues in the CDR3. Germline assignment: CDR1 LNHDA and CDR2 SQIVND (reference sequence). CDR3 nucleotides: TGTGCCAGTGCACAGGGTGAGGAGCAGTACTTC. Amino acid sequence: CASAQGEEQYF.

The rearrangement uses TRBV25-1 and TRBJ1-1; tentative D call: TRBD1 (5 bases). From germline, CDR1 is MGHDK and CDR2 SYGVNS. Trimming removed 9 bases from V and 0 bases from J, with 17 bases in between. The length of the CDR3 is 15 residues. In DNA form, the CDR3 reads TGTGCCAGTGGCCACTCCGGGGGGATGAACACTGAAGCTTTCTTT. Protein product: CASGHSGGMNTEAFF.

V usage is TRBV4-3 and J usage is TRBJ2-7; 8 nucleotides align to TRBD1. Germline assignment: CDR1 LGHNA and CDR2 YSLEER. V shed 3 bases, J shed 2 bases, and the junction held 3 bases outside the gene matches. This CDR3 has 14 amino acids. The CDR3 DNA follows: TGCGCCAGCAGCCACGACAGGGGCCCCTACGAGCAGTACTTC. This sequence encodes CASSHDRGPYEQYF.

The chain couples TRBV29-1 to TRBJ2-7; D may be TRBD2 (5 bases). V gave up 6 bases and J gave up 1 base, with 19 bases separating them. The CDR3 sequence is 15 residues long. Germline V gene data show CDR1 as SQVTM and CDR2 as ANQGSEA. The CDR3 coding sequence is TGCAGCGTGGCTGGATGGAGGTGGGATTCCTACGAGCAGTACTTC. Protein sequence: CSVAGWRWDSYEQYF.

J is TRBJ1-2 and V is TRBV9; 8 nucleotides line up with TRBD1. This CDR3 is 12 amino acids long. Trimming took 2 bases from V and 8 from J; bases not matched to a gene: 2. CDR1 and CDR2 from the germline V gene are SGDLS and YYNGEE. CDR3: CASSVDREGYTF. CDR3 DNA sequence: TGTGCCAGCAGCGTGGACAGGGAGGGCTACACCTTC.

The chain employs TRBV19 and TRBJ1-2, with TRBD1 matching 9 bases. Germline CDR1 LNHDA, CDR2 SQIVND (reference sequence). The CDR3 is 13 amino acids. Trimming at V came to 8 bases and at J to 6 bases, leaving 7 bases not matched to a gene. CDR3 DNA: TGTGCCAGTGCCGGGACAGGGTTTGATGGCTACACCTTC. This codes for CASAGTGFDGYTF.

This chain connects TRBV4-3 to TRBJ1-3; unclear D gene. CDR1 and CDR2 (germline): LGHNA, YSLEER. The CDR3 loop spans 16 amino acids. V lost 1 base and J 0 bases, leaving 10 bases between the germline ends. CDR3: CASSQALLSSGNTIYF. The DNA of the CDR3 is TGCGCCAGCAGCCAAGCCCTCCTAAGCTCTGGAAACACCATATATTTT.

This clone has just a few counts. The chain couples TRBV11-2 to TRBJ1-2; D is ambiguous. V gave up 1 base and J gave up 1 base, with 7 bases separating them. The CDR3 loop spans 14 amino acids. The germline V gene encodes CDR1 SGHAT and CDR2 FQNNGV. In nucleotides, the CDR3 is TGTGCCAGCAGCTTAGGTCAGAATAACTATGGCTACACCTTC. It yields the protein CASSLGQNNYGYTF.

The chain employs TRBV9 and TRBJ1-1; perhaps TRBD1 as D (5 bases). Germline assignment: CDR1 SGDLS and CDR2 YYNGEE. This CDR3 has 14 amino acids. Trimming removed 2 bases from V and 11 bases from J, with 19 bases in between. The CDR3 bases are TGTGCCAGCAGCGTGATGAGTGGGGGACTTGATGCTTTCTTT. Residues: CASSVMSGGLDAFF.

The chain joins TRBV9 to TRBJ2-3; 8 bases fit TRBD2. Germline V gene sequence: CDR1 SGDLS, CDR2 YYNGEE. This CDR3 is 15 amino acids long. With 6 bases clipped from V and 2 bases from J, the junction kept 8 bases outside the gene matches. This chain's CDR3 is CASTRSGGFTDTQYF. For the CDR3, the DNA is TGTGCCAGCACCCGCAGCGGGGGATTCACAGATACGCAGTATTTT.

V is TRBV29-1 and J is TRBJ2-1, with 8 positions matching TRBD2. Germline V CDR1 and CDR2: SQVTM, ANQGSEA. This CDR3 region has 16 residues. The V and J ends lost 8 bases and 6 bases, in that order; junction bases with no gene match: 18. The CDR3 is CSLRSPDLAGINEQFF. CDR3 coding DNA: TGCAGCCTCCGGTCCCCGGACCTAGCGGGTATCAATGAGCAGTTCTTC.

This clone was observed a single time. The genes are TRBV5-1 and TRBJ2-5, with TRBD2 matching over 12 bases. The junction had 4 bases not matched to a gene; V was cut back by 0 bases and J by 4 bases. The CDR3 extends over 16 amino acids. CDR1 and CDR2 from the germline V gene are SGHRS and YFSETQ. The CDR3 region is CASSLASGLAGETQYF. In nucleotides, the CDR3 is TGCGCCAGCAGCTTGGCGTCGGGACTAGCGGGAGAGACCCAGTACTTC.

This clone has only one observation. The chain couples TRBV2 to TRBJ2-7; a possible D gene is TRBD2 (5 bases). V was shortened by 6 bases and J by 4 bases, with 10 bases between the two germline ends. CDR1 and CDR2 (germline): SNHLY, FYNNEI. The CDR3 sequence is 12 residues long. CDR3 in DNA: TGTGCCAGCAGCCGGACTCTTTACGAGCAGTACTTC. It is translated as CASSRTLYEQYF.

This chain joins TRBV4-3 and TRBJ2-5; TRBD2 matches at 10 bases. J lost 7 bases, V lost 0 bases, and 14 bases had no gene match. CDR3 size: 18 residues. CDR1 LGHNA and CDR2 YSLEER come from the germline V gene. The CDR3 DNA is TGCGCCAGCAGCCAAGAACGCCTAGCGGGGGTGGGAGGTGCGACCCAGTACTTC. It yields the protein CASSQERLAGVGGATQYF.

The chain links TRBV6-5 to TRBJ1-2; D unresolved. CDR1 MNHEY and CDR2 SVGAGI come from the germline V gene. The V and J ends lost 2 bases and 4 bases respectively, with 11 bases between them. The CDR3 covers 14 residues. DNA for the CDR3: TGTGCCAGCAGTTACGCGGGAGGGTCCTATGGCTACACCTTC. This translates into CASSYAGGSYGYTF.

This chain joins TRBV7-2 and TRBJ2-1, with 10 bases matching TRBD2. V lost 3 bases and J lost 10; bases outside the gene matches: 9. Germline CDR1 reads SGHTA; CDR2 reads FQGNSA. The length of the CDR3 is 15 residues. The CDR3: CASSFRASGGLEQFF. The CDR3, as DNA: TGTGCCAGCAGCTTCCGGGCTAGCGGGGGTCTGGAGCAGTTCTTC.

The V call is TRBV5-1, the J call TRBJ2-5; 11 nucleotides align to TRBD2. Germline assignment: CDR1 SGHRS and CDR2 YFSETQ. Trimming removed 4 bases from V and 1 base from J; junction bases left unmatched: 3. The length of the CDR3 is 15 residues. Here the CDR3 reads CASSPLAGAQETQYF. CDR3 coding DNA: TGCGCCAGCAGCCCACTAGCGGGGGCCCAAGAGACCCAGTACTTC.

The gene calls are TRBV6-1 and TRBJ1-2; possibly TRBD1 for D (6 bases). V dropped 0 bases and J dropped 4 bases, with 15 bases sitting between them. CDR3 size: 16 residues. Germline V CDR1 and CDR2: MNHNS, SASEGT. The CDR3 DNA reads as TGTGCCAGCAGTGAAGCGCTTAGGGGGATGGCCTATGGCTACACCTTC. Protein sequence: CASSEALRGMAYGYTF.

This clone was observed a few times. This sequence joins TRBV9 and TRBJ2-1; possible D gene TRBD2, 6 bases. The CDR3 spans 15 residues. The V gene lost 1 base and the J gene lost 0 bases, with 8 bases spanning the gap. Germline loops: CDR1 SGDLS, CDR2 YYNGEE. The CDR3 sequence is CASSVRENSYNEQFF. The CDR3 region has the DNA TGTGCCAGCAGCGTACGGGAGAACTCCTACAATGAGCAGTTCTTC.

The rearrangement joins TRBV9 to TRBJ2-3; TRBD2 agrees at 8 bases. The CDR3 runs to 16 residues. The germline V gene encodes CDR1 SGDLS and CDR2 YYNGEE. The junction had 11 bases not matched to a gene; V was cut back by 4 bases and J by 4 bases. CDR3 bases: TGTGCCAGCAGCCCAACCGGGACTAGAGGGTCAGATACGCAGTATTTT. Translation gives CASSPTGTRGSDTQYF.

The rearrangement links TRBV5-6 to TRBJ2-1; 10 bases agree with TRBD2. Germline CDR1 and CDR2: SGHDT and YYEEEE. Trimming cost V 7 bases and J 9 bases; bases outside gene matches: 10. The CDR3 is made up of 14 amino acids. The CDR3, as DNA: TGTGCCAGCGGAGGAAGCGGGGGGGTGGGTGAGCAGTTCTTC. It encodes CASGGSGGVGEQFF.

The chain joins TRBV5-5 to TRBJ2-7, with 10 bases matching TRBD2. The CDR3 contains 15 residues. V gave up 0 bases and J gave up 7 bases; unmatched junction bases: 7. Germline CDR1 and CDR2: SGHKS and YYEKEE (reference sequence). CDR3 DNA: TGTGCCAGCAGCTTGGTACCAGCGGGGGGGCGTGAGCAGTACTTC. Protein sequence: CASSLVPAGGREQYF.

This clone was recorded at least ten times. This chain links TRBV11-2 with TRBJ2-2, with TRBD2 matching over 11 bases. The CDR3 runs to 15 residues. V dropped 3 bases and J dropped 5; count of bases not matched to a gene: 2. CDR1 is SGHAT, CDR2 FQNNGV, per germline. The CDR3 DNA follows: TGTGCCAGCAGCTTTCTAGCGGGGGGAACCGGGGAGCTGTTTTTT. It translates to CASSFLAGGTGELFF.

The rearrangement joins TRBV7-2 to TRBJ1-3; the D gene is possibly TRBD1 (5 bases). Per germline, CDR1 SGHTA and CDR2 FQGNSA. The CDR3 is 14 residues long. V lost 8 bases and J 0 bases, leaving 11 bases between the germline ends. CDR3 sequence (DNA): TGTGCCAGCGCGGGACTTAGCTCTGGAAACACCATATATTTT. It encodes CASAGLSSGNTIYF.

V and J are TRBV29-1 and TRBJ2-7, with 10 bases that match TRBD1. V lost 4 bases, J lost 1 base, and 10 bases stayed unmatched. The CDR3 has 16 residues. The germline V gene has CDR1 SQVTM and CDR2 ANQGSEA. CDR3 DNA sequence: TGCAGCGTTGGGGGGGACAGGGGCCCAAAATCCTACGAGCAGTACTTC. Translating it yields CSVGGDRGPKSYEQYF.